The present entry profiles one TCR beta chain with its context. Using immunoSEQ multiplex PCR, the repertoire was profiled, and TCRdb retains in-frame clones only, with some absent. In the table there are approximately 300,000 clones, 85% to 95% of which are singletons. The data belong to a study of blood T cell repertoires in COVID-19. The CDR3 is made up of 13 amino acids. The clonotype originates from a woman in her 30s who had been exposed to COVID-19. V usage is TRBV21-1 and J usage is TRBJ2-3; the table's TRBD1 call for D was not verified on the DNA. TRBV21-1 is marked as a pseudogene. Sequences were obtained from PBMCs or T cells enriched from blood (not recorded which). CDR3: CASRTASTDTQYF. The CDR3 bases are TGTGCCAGCAGAACAGCCAGCACAGATACGCAGTATTTT.